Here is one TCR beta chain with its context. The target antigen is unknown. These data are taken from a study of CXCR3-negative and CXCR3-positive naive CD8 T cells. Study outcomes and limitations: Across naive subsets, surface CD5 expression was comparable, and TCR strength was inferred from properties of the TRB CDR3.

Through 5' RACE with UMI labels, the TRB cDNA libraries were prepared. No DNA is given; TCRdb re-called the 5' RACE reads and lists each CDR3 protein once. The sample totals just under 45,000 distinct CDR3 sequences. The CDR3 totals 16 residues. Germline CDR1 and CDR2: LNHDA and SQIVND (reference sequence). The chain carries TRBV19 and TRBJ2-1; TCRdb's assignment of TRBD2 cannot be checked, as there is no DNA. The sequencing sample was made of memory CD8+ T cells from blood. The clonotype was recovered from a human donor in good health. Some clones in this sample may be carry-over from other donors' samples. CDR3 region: CATQTASLSSYNEQFF.